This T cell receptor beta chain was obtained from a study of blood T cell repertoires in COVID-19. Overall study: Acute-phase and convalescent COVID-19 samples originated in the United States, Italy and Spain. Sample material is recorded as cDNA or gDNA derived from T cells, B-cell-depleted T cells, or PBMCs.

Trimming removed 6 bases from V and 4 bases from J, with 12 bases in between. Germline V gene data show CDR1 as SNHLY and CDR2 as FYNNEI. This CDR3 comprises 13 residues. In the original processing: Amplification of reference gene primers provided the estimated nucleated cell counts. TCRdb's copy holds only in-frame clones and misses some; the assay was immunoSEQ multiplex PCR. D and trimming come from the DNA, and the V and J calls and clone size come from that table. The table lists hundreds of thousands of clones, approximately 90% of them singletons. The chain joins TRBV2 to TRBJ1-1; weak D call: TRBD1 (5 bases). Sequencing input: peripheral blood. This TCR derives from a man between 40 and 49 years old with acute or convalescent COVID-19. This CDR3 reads CASRGEVATEAFF. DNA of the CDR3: TGTGCCAGCAGGGGGGAGGTGGCCACTGAAGCTTTCTTT.